A single sample gave rise to the 15 T cell receptor beta chains below, sequenced in a study of read filtering for tumor transcriptome and immune sequencing. Molecular barcoded adaptors covering alpha/delta and beta/gamma chains were used on approximately 400 ng RNA. MiXCR, run by TCRdb on the reads, gives a single entry per CDR3 protein. The sample has 75,000 to 95,000 distinct CDR3 sequences, approximately 13% seen once; the top ten hold approximately 15%. Sequencing was carried out using a population of CD138-negative cells sorted from bone marrow. The receptor set was obtained from a donor at least 40 years old with multiple myeloma.

This clonotype came up many times. The J gene is TRBJ2-1, the V gene TRBV19, with 8 nucleotides matching TRBD2. With 5 bases clipped from V and 15 bases from J, the junction kept 21 bases outside the gene matches. CDR1 LNHDA and CDR2 SQIVND come from the germline V gene (reference sequence). This CDR3 contains 16 residues. DNA for the CDR3: TGTGCCAGTAGTCCCGGAGGACGGGAGGGCCCCCCGAGTCCGTTCTTC. Translating it yields CASSPGGREGPPSPFF.

This clonotype occurred a few times. The chain employs TRBV5-4 and TRBJ1-1, with D possibly TRBD1 on 6 matching bases. Trimming left V 3 bases short and J 5 bases short, with 17 bases between. The CDR3 is 15 residues long. Germline CDR1 reads SGHNT; CDR2 reads YYREEE (reference sequence). The CDR3 nucleotides read TGTGCCAGCAGCTCCGTTCGGGGGCGTTTGACTGAAGCTTTCTTT. Translated: CASSSVRGRLTEAFF.

In this sample, this clonotype turned up many times. The rearrangement links TRBV18 to TRBJ2-6, with a tentative D call TRBD2 (5 bases). V was shortened by 3 bases and J by 13 bases, with 7 bases between the two germline ends. Germline assignment: CDR1 KGHSH and CDR2 LQKENI. The CDR3 covers 11 residues. CDR3 DNA sequence: TGTGCCAGCTCACCCGGGGAGGTCCTGACTTTC. The encoded protein is CASSPGEVLTF.

This clonotype was found many times. This CDR3 is CASSLRDRGSYEQYF. CDR3 nucleotide sequence: TGTGCCAGCAGCCTCCGGGACAGGGGTTCCTACGAGCAGTACTTC. V usage is TRBV3-1 and J usage is TRBJ2-7; 10 bases align to TRBD1. Germline trimming cut 4 bases from V and 1 base from J; bases unmatched to any gene: 4. Germline CDR1 reads LGHDT; CDR2 reads YNNKEL (reference sequence). CDR3 size: 15 residues.

On this clonotype: Given a much more abundant clone one base away, this may be a read error. The CDR3 sequence is CASSRGARVSSYEQYF. The CDR3, as DNA: TGTGCCAGCAGCCGTGGGGCCAGGGTGAGCTCCTACGAGCAGTACTTC. The rearrangement joins TRBV11-2 to TRBJ2-7; a possible D gene is TRBD1 (5 bases). CDR3 length: 16 residues. The V gene lost 5 bases and the J gene lost 0 bases, with 17 bases spanning the gap. Germline V gives CDR1 SGHAT, CDR2 FQNNGV.

The chain employs TRBV30 and TRBJ1-1; 8 nucleotides line up with TRBD1. CDR3 length: 14 residues. Germline values: CDR1 GTSNPN, CDR2 SVGIG (reference sequence). The trim removed 4 bases at V and 3 bases at J, leaving 7 bases unmatched. CDR3 in DNA: TGTGCCTGGAAGAGGACAGGGTCGGACACTGAAGCTTTCTTT. Its protein is CAWKRTGSDTEAFF.

At least ten counts were recorded for this clonotype. The chain has TRBV29-1 and TRBJ1-4, with a tentative D call TRBD1 (5 bases). The germline V gene has CDR1 SQVTM and CDR2 ANQGSEA. This CDR3 is built from 12 residues. V was shortened by 4 bases and J by 7 bases, with 10 bases between the two germline ends. CDR3 residues: CSVGQGSEKLFF. The DNA of the CDR3 is TGCAGCGTTGGGCAGGGTTCTGAAAAACTGTTTTTT.

This clonotype was picked up many times. A read error may produce the germline difference seen at one junction end. The chain is built from TRBV29-1 and TRBJ2-1, with D unclear. Germline V gene data show CDR1 as SQVTM and CDR2 as ANQGSEA. The CDR3 spans 8 residues. CDR3 amino acids: CSVEESLF. The CDR3 DNA follows: TGCAGCGTTGAAGAGTCTCTGTTC.

This clonotype was counted at least ten times. V gene TRBV9 combines with J gene TRBJ2-1; D is uncertain. V lost 1 base and J lost 8, with 10 bases in between. Per the germline V gene, CDR1 is SGDLS and CDR2 is YYNGEE. There are 13 residues in the CDR3. The CDR3 region is CASSVSPPDEQFF. For the CDR3, the DNA is TGTGCCAGCAGCGTATCCCCCCCGGATGAGCAGTTCTTC.

There are many counts of this clonotype. The V and J genes are TRBV5-5 and TRBJ2-2; 8 bases are shared with TRBD1. The CDR3 covers 16 residues. Trimming cost V 4 bases and J 1 base; bases outside gene matches: 6. In germline, CDR1 is SGHKS, CDR2 YYEKEE (reference sequence). CDR3 residues: CASSKGQALNTGELFF. The CDR3, as DNA: TGTGCCAGCAGCAAGGGACAGGCTCTGAACACCGGGGAGCTGTTTTTT. The full variable domain, completed using reference TRBV5-5 and TRBJ2-2, is DAGVTQSPTHLIKTRGQQVTLRCSPISGHKSVSWYQQVLGQGPQFIFQYYEKEERGRGNFPDRFSARQFPNYSSELNVNALLLGDSALYLCASSKGQALNTGELFFGEGSRLTVL.

In regard to this clonotype: This may stem from a read error, because a much larger clone lies one nucleotide away. The chain has TRBV2 and TRBJ2-1, with D maybe TRBD1 (6 bases). CDR1 is SNHLY and CDR2 is FYNNEI in the germline V gene. The CDR3 consists of 13 residues. The CDR3 is CAGSRALQGEQFF. CDR3 coding DNA: TGTGCCGGCAGCCGGGCTCTACAGGGTGAGCAGTTCTTC.

This clonotype was observed at least ten times. V is TRBV5-1 and J is TRBJ1-4; D gene uncertain. The germline V and J ends were trimmed by 0 bases and 7 bases, with 16 bases remaining between them. The CDR3 extends over 16 amino acids. The V gene's germline CDR1 is SGHRS and CDR2 YFSETQ. The CDR3 sequence is CASSLAGPQRGEKLFF. CDR3 nucleotides: TGCGCCAGCAGCTTGGCCGGACCGCAGCGGGGTGAAAAACTGTTTTTT.

There are a few counts of this clonotype. The CDR3 nucleotides read TGCAGCGTCCCCACAGGGGTTAACCAAGAGACCCAGTACTTC. It codes for CSVPTGVNQETQYF. The gene calls are TRBV29-1 and TRBJ2-5; 7 bases line up with TRBD1. The CDR3 runs 14 residues. Germline CDR1 reads SQVTM; CDR2 reads ANQGSEA. The J segment lost 0 bases and the V segment lost 6 bases, leaving 7 bases of the junction unmatched.

This clonotype has ten or more counts. J is TRBJ2-3 and V is TRBV5-1; the match to TRBD2 covers 10 bases. This CDR3 is built from 17 residues. In germline, CDR1 is SGHRS, CDR2 YFSETQ. V lost 0 bases to trimming and J lost 2 bases; unmatched junction nucleotides: 6. This CDR3 is CASSLVASGSYTDTQYF. The CDR3 nucleotides are TGCGCCAGCAGCTTGGTGGCTAGCGGGAGCTACACAGATACGCAGTATTTT.

Note on this clonotype: A junction boundary mismatches the germline segment, possibly from a read error. The rearrangement uses TRBV10-3 and TRBJ2-1, with 13 bases fitting TRBD2. The CDR3 is 16 residues long. From germline, CDR1 is ENHRY and CDR2 SYGVKD. The CDR3 sequence: CAIGLAGDPFYSEQFF. CDR3 in DNA: TGTGCCATCGGACTAGCGGGAGATCCCTTCTACAGTGAGCAGTTCTTC.